Below are 11 T cell receptor beta chains sequenced from a single sample in a study of cytomegalovirus exposure and HLA in healthy donors. Primers included in the PCR were 60 Vbeta and 13 Jbeta primers. Measured with immunoSEQ multiplex PCR; TCRdb has only the in-frame clones, and not every one. Of under 200,000 clones in the sample, roughly 82% were seen once. The sequencing input was PBMCs. The receptors derive from a man aged 50-60 years in good health and CMV-seropositive.

The CDR3 loop is CASSLGGTSGGIYNEQFF. The CDR3 nucleotides are TGTGCCAGCAGCTTGGGTGGGACTAGCGGGGGTATATACAATGAGCAGTTCTTC. The genes are TRBV5-4 and TRBJ2-1; 14 nucleotides agree with TRBD2. With V trimmed by 0 bases and J by 4 bases, 6 bases remained unmatched. CDR1 SGHNT and CDR2 YYREEE come from the germline V gene (reference sequence). CDR3 length: 18 residues.

The chain has TRBV7-2 and TRBJ2-5; 15 nucleotides align to TRBD2. Trimming took 3 bases from V and 4 from J; bases not matched to a gene: 3. Germline loops: CDR1 SGHTA, CDR2 FQGNSA. The CDR3 length is 16 residues. The CDR3, as DNA: TGTGCCAGCAGCTTCGGACTAGCGGGAGGGGGAGAGACCCAGTACTTC. This gives the protein CASSFGLAGGGETQYF. Full variable domain (remainder filled in from reference TRBV7-2 and TRBJ2-5): GAGVSQSPSNKVTEKGKDVELRCDPISGHTALYWYRQSLGQGLEFLIYFQGNSAPDKSGLPSDRFSAERTGGSVSTLTIQRTQQEDSAVYLCASSFGLAGGGETQYFGPGTRLLVL.

J is TRBJ1-4 and V is TRBV27; 7 positions agree with TRBD1. The J segment lost 4 bases and the V segment lost 5 bases, leaving 7 bases of the junction unmatched. The CDR3 contains 15 residues. Germline V gene sequence: CDR1 MNHEY, CDR2 SMNVEV (reference sequence). The CDR3 coding sequence is TGTGCCAGCAGTCGTCAGGGACAGTTTAATGAAAAACTGTTTTTT. Protein: CASSRQGQFNEKLFF.

Only one count was recorded for this clone. The chain combines TRBV28 with TRBJ2-1, with D possibly being TRBD2 (5 bases). From germline, CDR1 is MDHEN and CDR2 SYDVKM. There are 12 residues in the CDR3. The germline V and J ends were trimmed by 5 bases and 8 bases, with 10 bases remaining between them. In DNA form, the CDR3 reads TGTGCCAGCAGTCGGGGAAGCCATGAGCAGTTCTTC. This sequence encodes CASSRGSHEQFF.

This clone was seen a few times. The J gene is TRBJ2-1, the V gene TRBV7-9; D might be TRBD2 (7 bases). The CDR3 has 15 residues. V lost 5 bases, J lost 6 bases, and 17 bases lay in between. Germline V CDR1 and CDR2: SEHNR, FQNEAQ (reference sequence). CDR3 sequence reads: CASSPSRGAFNEQFF. The CDR3 DNA follows: TGTGCCAGCAGCCCCAGCCGGGGGGCCTTCAATGAGCAGTTCTTC. The whole variable domain, filled in from reference TRBV7-9 and TRBJ2-1, reads DTGVSQNPRHKITKRGQNVTFRCDPISEHNRLYWYRQTLGQGPEFLTYFQNEAQLEKSRLLSDRFSAERPKGSFSTLEIQRTEQGDSAMYLCASSPSRGAFNEQFFGPGTRLTVL.

The rearrangement joins TRBV28 to TRBJ1-6; D uncertain. CDR1 is MDHEN, CDR2 SYDVKM, per germline. The CDR3 contains 13 residues. Trimming took off 5 bases at V and 16 bases at J, with 18 bases between the two ends. This CDR3 reads CASSPQSRAKLHF. CDR3 nucleotide sequence: TGTGCCAGCAGTCCCCAATCGAGGGCAAAGCTCCACTTT. The full variable domain, completed using reference TRBV28 and TRBJ1-6, is DVKVTQSSRYLVKRTGEKVFLECVQDMDHENMFWYRQDPGLGLRLIYFSYDVKMKEKGDIPEGYSVSREKKERFSLILESASTNQTSMYLCASSPQSRAKLHFGNGTRLTVT.

This clone has only one observation. This rearrangement joins TRBV18 to TRBJ1-6; D is possibly TRBD1 (5 bases). The V and J ends lost 3 bases and 9 bases respectively, with 15 bases between them. The CDR3 is made up of 15 amino acids. Germline V gene data show CDR1 as KGHSH and CDR2 as LQKENI. The DNA for the CDR3 is TGTGCCAGCTCACCCGGCAGGGAAAGTCGTTCACCCCTCCACTTT. Translating gives CASSPGRESRSPLHF.

The genes are TRBV28 and TRBJ2-3; D may be TRBD2 (5 bases). Germline-derived CDR1 and CDR2 are MDHEN and SYDVKM. V lost 5 bases and J 7 bases, leaving 10 bases between the germline ends. This CDR3 contains 12 residues. In DNA form, the CDR3 reads TGTGCCAGCAGTCAACTAGGGAATACGCAGTATTTT. Its protein product is CASSQLGNTQYF.

The V gene is TRBV4-2, the J gene TRBJ1-4; D uncertain. The germline V gene encodes CDR1 LGHNA and CDR2 YNFKEQ. V gave up 0 bases and J gave up 8 bases, with 4 bases separating them. CDR3 length: 12 residues. For the CDR3, the DNA is TGTGCCAGCAGCCAAGATCGGGAAAAACTGTTTTTT. This gives the protein CASSQDREKLFF.

The chain recombines TRBV11-3 with TRBJ2-5, with D uncertain. The CDR3 sequence is 13 residues long. The V end lost 2 bases, the J end lost 0 bases, and 4 bases lay between the germline ends. In germline, CDR1 is SGHNT, CDR2 YENEEA. The CDR3 bases are TGTGCCAGCAGCTTATATCACCAAGAGACCCAGTACTTC. The encoded protein is CASSLYHQETQYF.

V is TRBV29-1 and J is TRBJ2-1; weak D call: TRBD2 (5 bases). Germline V gene data show CDR1 as SQVTM and CDR2 as ANQGSEA. CDR3 length: 11 amino acids. V lost 3 bases and J lost 7, with 7 bases in between. The CDR3 reads CSVDERNEQFF. CDR3 DNA sequence: TGCAGCGTTGACGAGCGGAATGAGCAGTTCTTC.